A single T cell receptor (beta chain) is shown here with its context. The record originates from a study of blood T cell repertoires in COVID-19. Study at large: COVID-19 samples, acute and convalescent, were from the United States, Italy and Spain. T cells, B-cell-depleted T cells, or PBMCs supplied cDNA or gDNA.

Per the authors' pipeline: The assay estimated nucleated cells by amplifying reference gene primers. Measured with immunoSEQ multiplex PCR; TCRdb has only the in-frame clones, and not every one. V, J and clone size were drawn from that table, and D and trimming were deduced from the DNA. The table lists about 110,000 clones, 75% to 95% of them singletons. The TCR comes from a woman aged 30 to 39 with acute or convalescent COVID-19. What was sequenced was peripheral blood.

CDR3 protein: CASSSGQLYNEQFF. The CDR3 bases are TGTGCCAGCAGTTCGGGACAGCTCTACAATGAGCAGTTCTTC. The V and J genes are TRBV28 and TRBJ2-1; 7 bases fit TRBD1. Looked up from germline, CDR1 is MDHEN and CDR2 is SYDVKM. V lost 4 bases, J lost 3 bases, and 3 bases stayed unmatched. CDR3 length: 14 amino acids.